This T cell receptor beta chain was profiled in a study of cytomegalovirus exposure and HLA in healthy donors. Study results and limitations: Sequencing artifact likely explains a cluster of highly shared sequence variants. The study flagged about 160 TCR beta chains as cytomegalovirus-associated. Confirmation in vitro established that a few CMV-associated chains were specific for CMV antigens.

This clone came up once. Its antigen is not identified. The CDR3 runs 15 residues. The germline gives CDR1 MNHNY, CDR2 SVGAGI (reference sequence). Trimming removed 5 bases from V and 2 bases from J; junction bases left unmatched: 2. The study ran its PCR with 60 Vbeta and 13 Jbeta primers. Repertoires were generated with immunoSEQ multiplex PCR, while TCRdb's copy carries only in-frame clones and drops some. The sample yields 120,000 or so clones, about 80% seen once. This rearrangement joins TRBV6-6 to TRBJ2-3; 12 bases are shared with TRBD1. The sequencing sample was made of PBMCs. The clonotype was recovered from a man aged 18 to 30 in good health and CMV-seronegative. The CDR3: CASSGTGGNTDTQYF. Written as DNA, the CDR3 is TGTGCCAGCAGTGGGACAGGGGGCAACACAGATACGCAGTATTTT.